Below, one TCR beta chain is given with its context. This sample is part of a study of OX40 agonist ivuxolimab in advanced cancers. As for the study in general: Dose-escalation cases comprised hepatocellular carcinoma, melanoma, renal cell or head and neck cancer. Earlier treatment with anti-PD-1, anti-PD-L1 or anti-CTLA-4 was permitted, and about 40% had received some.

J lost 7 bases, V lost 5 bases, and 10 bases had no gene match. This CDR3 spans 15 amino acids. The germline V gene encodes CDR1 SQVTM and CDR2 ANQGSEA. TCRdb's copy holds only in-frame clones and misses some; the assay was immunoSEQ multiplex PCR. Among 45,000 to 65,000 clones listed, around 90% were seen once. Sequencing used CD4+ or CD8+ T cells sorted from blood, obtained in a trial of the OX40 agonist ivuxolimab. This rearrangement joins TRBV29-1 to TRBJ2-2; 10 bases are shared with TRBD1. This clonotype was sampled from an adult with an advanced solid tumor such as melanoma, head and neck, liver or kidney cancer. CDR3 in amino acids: CSVIDRGRTGGELFF. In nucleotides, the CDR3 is TGCAGCGTTATAGACAGGGGGCGCACAGGCGGGGAGCTGTTTTTT.